This T cell receptor (beta chain) was profiled in a study of OX40 agonist ivuxolimab in advanced cancers. The overall study: Patients with prior anti-PD-1, anti-PD-L1 or anti-CTLA-4 therapy were eligible; about 41% had some. Study-level points and caveats: At 0.1 to 3.0 mg/kg and by week 6, clonal expansion occurred in CD4+ and CD8+ blood T cells.

Remarks on this clone: Its antigen is currently unknown.

V lost 6 bases, J lost 3 bases, and 11 bases lay in between. In germline, CDR1 is MDHEN, CDR2 SYDVKM. This CDR3 is 13 amino acids long. Clones were read by immunoSEQ multiplex PCR, and TCRdb kept only the in-frame ones, dropping some. This sample yields approximately 54,000 clones, of which roughly 92% are seen a single time; 10% to 15% belongs to the top ten. People who had autoimmune disease history or systemic immunosuppression were excluded. The investigators sampled blood at baseline, at cycle 4 day 1, and at cycle 7 day 1. This clonotype was sampled from an adult with an advanced solid tumor such as melanoma, head and neck, liver or kidney cancer. Sequenced material: CD4+ or CD8+ T cells sorted from blood, taken in a trial of the OX40 agonist ivuxolimab. The chain is built from TRBV28 and TRBJ1-1; D is perhaps TRBD1 (6 bases). The chain's CDR3 is CASRWTEDTEAFF. The CDR3 coding sequence is TGTGCCAGCAGATGGACAGAGGACACTGAAGCTTTCTTT.